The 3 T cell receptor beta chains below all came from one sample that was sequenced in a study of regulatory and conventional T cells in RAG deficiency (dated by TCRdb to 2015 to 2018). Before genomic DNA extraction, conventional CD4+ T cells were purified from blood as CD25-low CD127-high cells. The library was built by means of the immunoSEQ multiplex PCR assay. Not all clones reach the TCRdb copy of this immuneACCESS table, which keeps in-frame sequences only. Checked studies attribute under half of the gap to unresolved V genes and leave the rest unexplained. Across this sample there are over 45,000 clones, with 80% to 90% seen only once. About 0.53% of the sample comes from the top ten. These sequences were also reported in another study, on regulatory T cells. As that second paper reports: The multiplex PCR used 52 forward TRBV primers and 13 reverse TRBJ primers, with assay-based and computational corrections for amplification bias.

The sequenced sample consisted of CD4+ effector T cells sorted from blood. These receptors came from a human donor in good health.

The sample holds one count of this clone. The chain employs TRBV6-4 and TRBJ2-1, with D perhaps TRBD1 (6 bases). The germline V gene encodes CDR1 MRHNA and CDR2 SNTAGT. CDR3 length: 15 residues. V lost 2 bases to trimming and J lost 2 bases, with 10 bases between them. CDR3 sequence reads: CASSDTDSTYNEQFF. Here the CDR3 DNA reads TGTGCCAGCAGTGACACGGACAGTACCTACAATGAGCAGTTCTTC.

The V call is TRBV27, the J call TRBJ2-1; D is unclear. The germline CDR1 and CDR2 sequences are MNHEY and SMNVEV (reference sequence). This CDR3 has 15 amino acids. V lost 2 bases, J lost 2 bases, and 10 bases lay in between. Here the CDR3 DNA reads TGTGCCAGCAGTTTAAGCGTCCCCACCTACAATGAGCAGTTCTTC. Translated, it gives CASSLSVPTYNEQFF.

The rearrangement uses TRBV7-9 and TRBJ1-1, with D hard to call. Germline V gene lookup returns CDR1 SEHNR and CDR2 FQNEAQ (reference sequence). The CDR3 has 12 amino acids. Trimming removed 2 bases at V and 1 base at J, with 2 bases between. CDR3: CASSLKNTEAFF. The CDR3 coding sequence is TGTGCCAGCAGCTTAAAGAACACTGAAGCTTTCTTT.